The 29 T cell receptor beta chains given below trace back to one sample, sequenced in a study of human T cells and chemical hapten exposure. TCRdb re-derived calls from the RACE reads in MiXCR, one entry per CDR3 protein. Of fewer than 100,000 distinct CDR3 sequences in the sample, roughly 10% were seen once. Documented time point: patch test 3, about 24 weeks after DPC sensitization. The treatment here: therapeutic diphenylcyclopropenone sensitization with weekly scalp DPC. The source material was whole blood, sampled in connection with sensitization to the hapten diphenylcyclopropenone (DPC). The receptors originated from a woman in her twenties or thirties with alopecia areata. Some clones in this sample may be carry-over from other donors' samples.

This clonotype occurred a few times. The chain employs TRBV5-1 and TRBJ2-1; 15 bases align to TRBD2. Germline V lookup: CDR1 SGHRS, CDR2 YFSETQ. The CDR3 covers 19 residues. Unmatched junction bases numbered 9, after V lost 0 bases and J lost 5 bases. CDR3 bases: TGCGCCAGCAGCTTGGTCGGACTAGCGGGGGGGCAGCCCGACAATGAGCAGTTCTTC. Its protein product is CASSLVGLAGGQPDNEQFF. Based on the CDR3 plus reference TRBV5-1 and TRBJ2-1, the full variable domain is KAGVTQTPRYLIKTRGQQVTLSCSPISGHRSVSWYQQTPGQGLQFLFEYFSETQRNKGNFPGRFSGRQFSNSRSEMNVSTLELGDSALYLCASSLVGLAGGQPDNEQFFGPGTRLTVL.

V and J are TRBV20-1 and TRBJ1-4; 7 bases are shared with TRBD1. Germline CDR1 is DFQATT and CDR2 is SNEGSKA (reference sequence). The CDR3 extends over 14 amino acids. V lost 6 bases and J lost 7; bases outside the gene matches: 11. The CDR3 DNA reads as TGCAGTGCCCCCCAACAGGGGTCCTCTGAAAAACTGTTTTTT. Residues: CSAPQQGSSEKLFF.

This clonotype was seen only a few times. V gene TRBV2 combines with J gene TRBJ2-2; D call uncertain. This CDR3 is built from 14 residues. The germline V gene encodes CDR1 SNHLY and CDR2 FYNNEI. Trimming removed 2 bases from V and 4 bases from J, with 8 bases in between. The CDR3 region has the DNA TGTGCCAGCAGTGAACGCATTCCCACCGGGGAGCTGTTTTTT. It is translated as CASSERIPTGELFF.

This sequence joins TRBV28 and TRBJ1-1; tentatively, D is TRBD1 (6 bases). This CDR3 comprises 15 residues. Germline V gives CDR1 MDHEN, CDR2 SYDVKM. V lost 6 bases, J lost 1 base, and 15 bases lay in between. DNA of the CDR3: TGTGCCAGCAGGCACAGGGACGGATGGAACACTGAAGCTTTCTTT. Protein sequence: CASRHRDGWNTEAFF.

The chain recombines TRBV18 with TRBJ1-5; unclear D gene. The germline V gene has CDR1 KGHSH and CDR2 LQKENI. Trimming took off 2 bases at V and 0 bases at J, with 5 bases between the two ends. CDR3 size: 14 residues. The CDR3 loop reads CASSPAGSNQPQHF. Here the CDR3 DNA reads TGTGCCAGCTCACCAGCAGGTAGCAATCAGCCCCAGCATTTT.

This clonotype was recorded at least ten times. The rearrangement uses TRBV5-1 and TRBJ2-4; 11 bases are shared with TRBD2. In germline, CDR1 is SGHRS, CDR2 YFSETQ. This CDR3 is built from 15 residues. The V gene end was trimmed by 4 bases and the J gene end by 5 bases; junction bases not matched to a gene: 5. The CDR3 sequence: CASSSSGRAENIQYF. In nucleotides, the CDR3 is TGCGCCAGCAGCAGTAGCGGGAGGGCCGAAAACATTCAGTACTTC. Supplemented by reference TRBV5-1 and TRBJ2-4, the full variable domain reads KAGVTQTPRYLIKTRGQQVTLSCSPISGHRSVSWYQQTPGQGLQFLFEYFSETQRNKGNFPGRFSGRQFSNSRSEMNVSTLELGDSALYLCASSSSGRAENIQYFGAGTRLSVL.

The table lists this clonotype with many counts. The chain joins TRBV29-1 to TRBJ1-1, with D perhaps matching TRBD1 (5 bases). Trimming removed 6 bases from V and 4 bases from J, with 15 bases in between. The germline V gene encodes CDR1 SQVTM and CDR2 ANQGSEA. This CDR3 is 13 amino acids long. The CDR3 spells CSVQGSGGTEAFF. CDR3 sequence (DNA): TGCAGCGTCCAGGGTAGCGGTGGCACTGAAGCTTTCTTT. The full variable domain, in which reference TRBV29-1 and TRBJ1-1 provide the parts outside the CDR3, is SAVISQKPSRDICQRGTSLTIQCQVDSQVTMMFWYRQQPGQSLTLIATANQGSEATYESGFVIDKFPISRPNLTFSTLTVSNMSPEDSSIYLCSVQGSGGTEAFFGQGTRLTVV.

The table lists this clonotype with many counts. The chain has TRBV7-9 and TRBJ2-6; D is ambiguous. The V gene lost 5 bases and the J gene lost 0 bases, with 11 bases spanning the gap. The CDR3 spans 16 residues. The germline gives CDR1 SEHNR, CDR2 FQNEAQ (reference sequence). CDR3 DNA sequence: TGTGCCAGCAGCCCACCGATGTACTCTGGGGCCAACGTCCTGACTTTC. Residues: CASSPPMYSGANVLTF.

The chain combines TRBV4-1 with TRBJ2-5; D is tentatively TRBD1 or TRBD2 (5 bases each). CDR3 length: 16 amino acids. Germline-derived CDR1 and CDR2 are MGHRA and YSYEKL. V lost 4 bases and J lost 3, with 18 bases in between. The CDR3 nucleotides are TGCGCCAGCAGCCCTCAGCGAGGGGAGAGGGAAGAGACCCAGTACTTC. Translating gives CASSPQRGEREETQYF.

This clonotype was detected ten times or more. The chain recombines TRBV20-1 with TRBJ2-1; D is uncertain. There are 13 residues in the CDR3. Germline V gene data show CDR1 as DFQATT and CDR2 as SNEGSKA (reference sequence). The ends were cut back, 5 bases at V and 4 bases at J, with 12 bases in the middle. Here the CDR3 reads CSAQISDYNEQFF. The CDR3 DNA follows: TGCAGTGCTCAGATATCGGATTACAATGAGCAGTTCTTC.

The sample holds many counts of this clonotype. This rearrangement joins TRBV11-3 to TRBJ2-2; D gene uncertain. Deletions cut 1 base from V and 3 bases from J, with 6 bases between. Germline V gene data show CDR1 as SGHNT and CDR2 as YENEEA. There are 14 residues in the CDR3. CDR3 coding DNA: TGTGCCAGCAGCTTAGCTCCCGACACCGGGGAGCTGTTTTTT. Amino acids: CASSLAPDTGELFF.

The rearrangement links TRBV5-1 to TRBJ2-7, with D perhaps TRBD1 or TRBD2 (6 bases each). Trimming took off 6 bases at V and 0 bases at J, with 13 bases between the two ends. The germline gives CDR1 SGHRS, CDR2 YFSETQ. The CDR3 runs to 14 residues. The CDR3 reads CASKGGPSSYEQYV. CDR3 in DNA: TGCGCCAGCAAGGGGGGACCCAGCTCCTACGAGCAGTACGTC.

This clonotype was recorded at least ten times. CDR3 in amino acids: CASTVGQGNYGYTF. The CDR3 DNA sequence: TGTGCCAGCACTGTGGGACAGGGGAACTATGGCTACACCTTC. The chain couples TRBV6-1 to TRBJ1-2; 10 bases fit TRBD1. The CDR3 has 14 amino acids. Germline CDR1 and CDR2: MNHNS and SASEGT. V shed 7 bases and J 2 bases; nucleotides not matched to a gene: 4.

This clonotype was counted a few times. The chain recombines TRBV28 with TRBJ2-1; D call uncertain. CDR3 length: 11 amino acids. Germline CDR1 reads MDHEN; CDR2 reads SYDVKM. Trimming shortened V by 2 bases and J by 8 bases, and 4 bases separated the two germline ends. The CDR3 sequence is CASSLGYEQFF. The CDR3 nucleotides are TGTGCCAGCAGTTTAGGCTATGAGCAGTTCTTC.

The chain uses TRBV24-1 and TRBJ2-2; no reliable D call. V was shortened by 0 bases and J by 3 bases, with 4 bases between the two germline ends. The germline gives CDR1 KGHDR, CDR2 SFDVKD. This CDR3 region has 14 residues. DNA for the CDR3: TGTGCCACCAGTGATTTGAAGGACACCGGGGAGCTGTTTTTT. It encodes CATSDLKDTGELFF.

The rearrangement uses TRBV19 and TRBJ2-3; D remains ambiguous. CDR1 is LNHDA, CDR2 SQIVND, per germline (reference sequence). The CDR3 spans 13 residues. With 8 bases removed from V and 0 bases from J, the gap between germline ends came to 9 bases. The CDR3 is CASPDPSTDTQYF. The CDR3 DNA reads TGTGCCAGTCCTGATCCTAGCACAGATACGCAGTATTTT.

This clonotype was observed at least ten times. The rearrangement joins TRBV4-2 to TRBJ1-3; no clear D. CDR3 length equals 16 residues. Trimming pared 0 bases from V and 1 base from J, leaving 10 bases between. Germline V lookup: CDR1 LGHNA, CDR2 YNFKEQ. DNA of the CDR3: TGTGCCAGCAGCCAAGAGGGCCAAGGGTCTGGAAACACCATATATTTT. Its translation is CASSQEGQGSGNTIYF.

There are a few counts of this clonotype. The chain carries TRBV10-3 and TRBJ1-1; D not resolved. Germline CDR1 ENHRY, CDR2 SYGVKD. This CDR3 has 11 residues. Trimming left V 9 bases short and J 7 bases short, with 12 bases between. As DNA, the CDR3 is TGTGCCATTTGCTCGGACGGTGAAGCTTTCTTT. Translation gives CAICSDGEAFF.

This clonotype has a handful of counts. CDR3 sequence: CASSLAGLIEQFF. Here the CDR3 DNA reads TGTGCCAGCAGCTTAGCCGGTTTGATTGAGCAGTTCTTC. The chain recombines TRBV7-2 with TRBJ2-1; D not resolved. The CDR3 loop spans 13 amino acids. Germline V lookup: CDR1 SGHTA, CDR2 FQGNSA. The ends were cut back, 0 bases at V and 9 bases at J, with 9 bases in the middle.

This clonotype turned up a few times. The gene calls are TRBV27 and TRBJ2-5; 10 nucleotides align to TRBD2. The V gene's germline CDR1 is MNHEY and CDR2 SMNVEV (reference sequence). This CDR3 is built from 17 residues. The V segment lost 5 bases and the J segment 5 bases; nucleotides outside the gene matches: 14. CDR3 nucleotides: TGTGCCAGCAGTCCTCTAGGACCCGGGACTAGCGAGGAGACCCAGTACTTC. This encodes CASSPLGPGTSEETQYF.

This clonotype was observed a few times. The CDR3 sequence: CASSLTNGEQFF. The CDR3 coding sequence is TGTGCCAGCAGCCTGACAAACGGTGAGCAGTTCTTC. V gene TRBV2 combines with J gene TRBJ2-1; no clear D gene. The V and J ends lost 6 bases and 9 bases respectively, with 12 bases between them. The germline gives CDR1 SNHLY, CDR2 FYNNEI. This CDR3 region has 12 residues.

In DNA, the CDR3 is TGTGCCATCGGCCGCGGGAGCGAGCAGTACGTC. This gives the protein CAIGRGSEQYV. The chain is built from TRBV10-3 and TRBJ2-7; 7 bases are shared with TRBD2. The CDR3 sequence is 11 residues long. J was trimmed by 6 bases and V by 8 bases; bases with no gene match: 4. The germline gives CDR1 ENHRY, CDR2 SYGVKD.

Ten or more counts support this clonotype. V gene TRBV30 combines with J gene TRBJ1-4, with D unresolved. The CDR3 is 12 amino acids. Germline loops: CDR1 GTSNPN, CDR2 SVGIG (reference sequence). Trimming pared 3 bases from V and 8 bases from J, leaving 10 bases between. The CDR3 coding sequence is TGTGCCTGGAGCACCCTACGGGAAAAACTGTTTTTT. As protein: CAWSTLREKLFF.

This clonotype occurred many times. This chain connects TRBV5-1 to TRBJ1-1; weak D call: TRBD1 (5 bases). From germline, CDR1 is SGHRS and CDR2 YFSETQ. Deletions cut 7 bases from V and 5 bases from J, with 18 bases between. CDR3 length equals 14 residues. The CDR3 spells CASASGSFGTEAFF. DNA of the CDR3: TGCGCCAGCGCTTCAGGGTCCTTTGGGACTGAAGCTTTCTTT.

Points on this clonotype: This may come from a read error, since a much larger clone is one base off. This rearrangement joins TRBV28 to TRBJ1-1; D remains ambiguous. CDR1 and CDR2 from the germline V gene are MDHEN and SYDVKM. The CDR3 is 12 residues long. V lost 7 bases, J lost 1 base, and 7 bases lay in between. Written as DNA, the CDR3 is TGTGCCAGCACGAAGGGGAACACTGAAGCTTTCTTT. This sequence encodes CASTKGNTEAFF.

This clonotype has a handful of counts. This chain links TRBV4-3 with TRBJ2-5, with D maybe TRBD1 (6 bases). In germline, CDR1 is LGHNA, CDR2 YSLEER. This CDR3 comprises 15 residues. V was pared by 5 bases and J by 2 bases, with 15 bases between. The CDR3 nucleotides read TGCGCCAGCAGCTATAGTCAGGGGCTTCAAGAGACCCAGTACTTC. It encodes CASSYSQGLQETQYF.

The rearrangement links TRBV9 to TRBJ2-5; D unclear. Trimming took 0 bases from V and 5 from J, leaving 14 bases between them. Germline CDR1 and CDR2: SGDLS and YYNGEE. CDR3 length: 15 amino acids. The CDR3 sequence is CASSVGRSRTETQYF. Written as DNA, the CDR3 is TGTGCCAGCAGCGTAGGTAGGTCCAGGACGGAGACCCAGTACTTC. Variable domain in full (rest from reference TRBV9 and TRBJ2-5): DSGVTQTPKHLITATGQRVTLRCSPRSGDLSVYWYQQSLDQGLQFLIQYYNGEERAKGNILERFSAQQFPDLHSELNLSSLELGDSALYFCASSVGRSRTETQYFGPGTRLLVL.

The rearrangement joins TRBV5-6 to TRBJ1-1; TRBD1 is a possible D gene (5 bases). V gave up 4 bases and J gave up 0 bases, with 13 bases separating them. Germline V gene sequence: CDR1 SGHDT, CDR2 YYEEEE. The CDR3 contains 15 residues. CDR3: CASSPRQIMNTEAFF. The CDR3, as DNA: TGTGCCAGCAGCCCGCGACAGATAATGAACACTGAAGCTTTCTTT.

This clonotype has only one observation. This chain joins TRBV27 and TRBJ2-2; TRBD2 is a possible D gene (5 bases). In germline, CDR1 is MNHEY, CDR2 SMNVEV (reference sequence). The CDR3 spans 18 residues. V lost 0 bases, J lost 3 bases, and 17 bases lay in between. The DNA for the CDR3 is TGTGCCAGCAGTTTATCTTGGCATGGAGGACTGGACACCGGGGAGCTGTTTTTT. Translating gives CASSLSWHGGLDTGELFF.